Listed below are T cell receptor beta chains from one sample, sequenced in a study of vaccination effects on CD4 cells after COVID-19. Some clones are missing from TCRdb's copy, which holds only in-frame ones; the method was immunoSEQ multiplex PCR. The sample lists tens of thousands of clones, 75% to 90% occurring once. These receptors lack a known antigen. The sample here was CD4+ T cells from PBMCs cultured with HCoV-229E spike peptides, taken before COVID-19 vaccination. These receptors were collected from a human donor who received a COVID-19 vaccine. CDR3s include the opening cysteine and the closing phenylalanine or tryptophan. The order of the fields is D gene, V gene, J gene, clone size, CDR3 DNA, CDR3 protein. A D gene is named only where the DNA matches it firmly. Clone size is not always given. Where it is, it says once, few, many or a class for expanded clones.

NA,TRBV5-1,TRBJ1-3,NA,TGCGCCAGCAGCTTGGTAGCGGGAATCCCTGGAAACACCATATATTTT,CASSLVAGIPGNTIYF
NA,TRBV6-4,TRBJ1-1,once,TGTGCCAGCAGTGACGGCCGGAAAGCTTTCTTT,CASSDGRKAFF
TRBD1,TRBV12-5,TRBJ1-2,once,TGTGCTAGTGGTTTGGGGGCCCACAGGGGGCTGGGGGGCTACACCTTC,CASGLGAHRGLGGYTF
TRBD2,TRBV6-6,TRBJ2-1,NA,TGTGCCAGCAGCCCGCGACTAGCGGGGGTCACGTATGAGCAGTTCTTC,CASSPRLAGVTYEQFF
NA,TRBV6-6,TRBJ2-1,few,TGTGCCAGCAGTACTCAGGGCACCTACAATGAGCAGTTCTTC,CASSTQGTYNEQFF
NA,TRBV7-8,TRBJ2-1,NA,TGTGCCAGCAGCTCCCAAGTGAGGAGTGAGCAGTTCTTC,CASSSQVRSEQFF
NA,TRBV5-6,TRBJ1-1,NA,TGTGCCAGCAGCTTGAATTGGGGAGGGGCTGAAGCTTTCTTT,CASSLNWGGAEAFF
NA,TRBV19,TRBJ2-2,NA,TGTGCCAGTAGTATACGGCAGTACTCGAACACCGGGGAGCTGTTTTTT,CASSIRQYSNTGELFF
TRBD1,TRBV5-1,TRBJ2-5,NA,TGCGCCAGCAGCCTTCCGCCGGGACAGGGAACAGAGACCCAGTACTTC,CASSLPPGQGTETQYF
NA,TRBV18,TRBJ2-5,once,TGTGCCAGCTCACCACCGCCCGAAGGGGAGACCCAGTACTTC,CASSPPPEGETQYF